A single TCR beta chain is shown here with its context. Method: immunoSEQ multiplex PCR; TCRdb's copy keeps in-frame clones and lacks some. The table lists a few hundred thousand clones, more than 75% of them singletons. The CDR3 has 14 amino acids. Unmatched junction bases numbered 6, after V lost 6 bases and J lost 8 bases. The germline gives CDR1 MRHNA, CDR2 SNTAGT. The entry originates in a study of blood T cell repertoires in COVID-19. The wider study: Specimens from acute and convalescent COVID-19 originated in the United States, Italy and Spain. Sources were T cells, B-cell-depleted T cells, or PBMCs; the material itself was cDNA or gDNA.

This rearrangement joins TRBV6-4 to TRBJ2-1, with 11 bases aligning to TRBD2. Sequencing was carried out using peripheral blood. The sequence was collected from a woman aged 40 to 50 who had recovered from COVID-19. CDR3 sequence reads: CASSGTSGGHEQFF. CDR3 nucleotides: TGTGCCAGCAGCGGGACTAGCGGAGGCCATGAGCAGTTCTTC.